This T cell receptor (beta chain) came from a study of regulatory T cells in long-lasting Graves disease. Study details: For under 3 months, newly diagnosed Graves' patients had been taking antithyroid drugs.

Time point here: newly diagnosed GD, antithyroid drugs for less than 3 months. The TCR library was made from RNA extracted from PBMCs. This clonotype has only a few counts. Its target is not known. With iRepertoire HTBI primers and Arm-PCR of CDR3 regions, TCR beta libraries were built. TCRdb ran MiXCR on the multiplex PCR reads and lists one entry per CDR3 protein. Among about 530,000 distinct CDR3 sequences, around 16% were seen once, and the ten largest hold just under 25%. Study observations and caveats: The sample size was small, and this may have reduced accuracy. TCR diversity was lower in persistent Graves' patients (versus newly diagnosed ones).

The data were also submitted as part of a second study, on T cells in Graves' hyperthyroidism and ophthalmopathy.

The material was peripheral blood mononuclear cells (PBMCs), obtained at new diagnosis, from a patient treated with antithyroid drugs. The sequence was collected from a middle-aged woman with Graves disease.

The CDR3 region has the DNA TGCAGTGCTAGCGCCGAGAATCAGCCCCAGCATTTT. Amino acid sequence: CSASAENQPQHF. J is TRBJ1-5 and V is TRBV20-1; no clear D gene. Germline V lookup: CDR1 DFQATT, CDR2 SNEGSKA (reference sequence). The V end lost 3 bases, the J end lost 4 bases, and 7 bases lay between the germline ends. This CDR3 is 12 amino acids long.